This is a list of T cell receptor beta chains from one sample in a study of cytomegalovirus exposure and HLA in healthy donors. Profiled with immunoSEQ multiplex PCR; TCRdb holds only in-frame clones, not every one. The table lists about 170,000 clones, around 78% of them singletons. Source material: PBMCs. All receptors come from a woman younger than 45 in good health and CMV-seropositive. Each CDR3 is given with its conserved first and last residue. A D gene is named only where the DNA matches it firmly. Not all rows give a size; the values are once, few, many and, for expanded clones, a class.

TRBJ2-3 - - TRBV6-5 TGTGCCAGCAGGTCGCCTAGCTCTAGCACAGATACGCAGTATTTT CASRSPSSSTDTQYF
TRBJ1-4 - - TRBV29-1 TGCAGCGTTGGTTTCGGGGGAGGCGAAAAACTGTTTTTT CSVGFGGGEKLFF
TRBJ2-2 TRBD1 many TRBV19 TGTGCCAGTAGTCCACCGGGACAGGGGATAAGACTGTCGGGTGGATATTCCGGGGAGCTGTTTTTT CASSPPGQGIRLSGGYSGELFF
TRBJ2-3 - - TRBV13 TGTGCCAGCAGTTTATCCGGGACAAAAAGCACAGATACGCAGTATTTT CASSLSGTKSTDTQYF
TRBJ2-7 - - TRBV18 TGTGCCAGCTCACCACTGGCAGGATCCTACGAGCAGTACTTC CASSPLAGSYEQYF
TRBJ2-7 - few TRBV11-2 TGTGCCAGCAGCTTTAGTTTCTCCTACGAGCAGTACTTC CASSFSFSYEQYF
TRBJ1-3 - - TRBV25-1 TGTGCCAGCAGTGACGTAGGGGCTAGTGGAAACACCATATATTTT CASSDVGASGNTIYF
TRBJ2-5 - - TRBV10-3 TGTGCCATCAGTGTCGTCAGGGGAGAGACCCAGTACTTC CAISVVRGETQYF
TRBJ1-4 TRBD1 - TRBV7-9 TGTGCCAGCAGCTCGGGACAGTATGAAAAACTGTTTTTT CASSSGQYEKLFF
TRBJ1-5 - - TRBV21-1 TGTGCCAGCAGCACGGGACAGGGCCACAATCAGCCCCAGCATTTT CASSTGQGHNQPQHF
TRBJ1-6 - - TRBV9 TGTGCCAGCAGCGTAGCCAACACCAATAATTCACCCCTCCACTTT CASSVANTNNSPLHF
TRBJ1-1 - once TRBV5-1 TGCGCCAGCAGCCCTTCGGTGGACAACCCTCGGGTCGCTTTCTTT CASSPSVDNPRVAFF
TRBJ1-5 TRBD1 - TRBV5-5 TGTGCCAGCAGCTCGGGACAGATCTTTAATCAGCCCCAGCATTTT CASSSGQIFNQPQHF
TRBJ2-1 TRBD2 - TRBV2 TGTGCCAGCAACAAAGACCTACGGGGGGACTACAATGAGCAGTTCTTC CASNKDLRGDYNEQFF
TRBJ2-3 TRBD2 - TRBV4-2 TGTGCCAGCAGGGGACTAGCTGGCACAGATACGCAGTATTTT CASRGLAGTDTQYF
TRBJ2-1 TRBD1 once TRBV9 TGTGCCAGCAGCGTAGGGGACAGCTACAATGAGCAGTTCTTC CASSVGDSYNEQFF
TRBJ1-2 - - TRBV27 TGTGCCAGCAGTTTAACCCAATCAGGGTATGGCTACACCTTC CASSLTQSGYGYTF
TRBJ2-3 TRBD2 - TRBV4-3 TGCGCCAGCAGCCAACTGACTAGCGGCCACACAGATACGCAGTATTTT CASSQLTSGHTDTQYF
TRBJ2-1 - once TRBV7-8 TGTGCCAGCAGCTTACGGGCGGGGGCGGATGAGCAGTTCTTC CASSLRAGADEQFF
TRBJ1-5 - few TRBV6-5 TGTGCCAGCAGAAGAGCCCCGGGGGGCCAGCCCCAGCATTTT CASRRAPGGQPQHF
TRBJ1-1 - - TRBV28 TGTGCCAGCAGTAACTATGGGGGCACCGAAGCTTTCTTT CASSNYGGTEAFF
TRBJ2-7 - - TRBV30 TGTGCCTGGAGGGACTACAGGGGGGGGCACGAGCAGTACTTC CAWRDYRGGHEQYF
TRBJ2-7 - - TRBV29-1 TGCAGCGTTGTCGGGAGCTCCTACGAGCAGTACTTC CSVVGSSYEQYF
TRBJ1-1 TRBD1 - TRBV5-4 TGTGCCAGCAGCGGGAACGACAGGGGACGAGCTTTCTTT CASSGNDRGRAFF
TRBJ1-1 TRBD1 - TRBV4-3 TGCGCCAGCAGCCAAGGGACAGGGTTGAACACTGAAGCTTTCTTT CASSQGTGLNTEAFF